The present entry profiles one TCR beta chain with its context. Measured with immunoSEQ multiplex PCR; TCRdb has only the in-frame clones, and not every one. Among under 500,000 clones listed, 70% to 90% were seen once. Participant reports of clinical history set cohort assignment. The data were obtained in a study of blood T cell repertoires in COVID-19. As for the study in general: COVID-19 samples, acute and convalescent, were from the United States, Italy and Spain.

This receptor was obtained from a woman in her late teens or twenties with acute COVID-19. Specimen: PBMCs or T cells enriched from blood (not recorded which).

This chain's CDR3 is CAWSGTVQKLFF. The CDR3 DNA follows: TGTGCCTGGAGTGGGACTGTGCAAAAACTGTTTTTT. This rearrangement joins TRBV30 to TRBJ1-4, with D unclear. The CDR3 is made up of 12 amino acids. Deletions cut 1 base from V and 9 bases from J, with 9 bases between. CDR1 and CDR2 (germline): GTSNPN, SVGIG (reference sequence).